Shown below are 2 T cell receptor beta chains from a single sample sequenced in a study of OX40 agonist ivuxolimab in advanced cancers. Libraries were built with the immunoSEQ multiplex PCR assay. As stored in TCRdb, this immuneACCESS dataset retains in-frame rearrangements with V and J assigned. A fraction of the clones does not appear; measured against another copy, unresolved V genes explain less than half of the discrepancy, and the remainder lacks a known reason. In all, the sample holds 60,000 to 70,000 clones, and around 87% of those were seen once. The leading ten clones occupy about 4% of the sample. Here the sequenced sample was CD4+ or CD8+ T cells sorted from blood, taken in a trial of the OX40 agonist ivuxolimab. These receptors were obtained from an adult with an advanced solid tumor such as melanoma, head and neck, liver or kidney cancer.

The rearrangement links TRBV15 to TRBJ2-3; the match to TRBD2 covers 8 bases. Germline-derived CDR1 and CDR2 are LNHNV and YYDKDF (reference sequence). Trimming removed 1 base from V and 5 bases from J; junction bases left unmatched: 8. This CDR3 is built from 16 residues. The CDR3 sequence is CATSRGAGVTGDTQYF. CDR3 DNA sequence: TGTGCCACCAGCAGAGGAGCGGGAGTCACGGGAGATACGCAGTATTTT. Supplemented by reference TRBV15 and TRBJ2-3, the full variable domain reads DAMVIQNPRYQVTQFGKPVTLSCSQTLNHNVMYWYQQKSSQAPKLLFHYYDKDFNNEADTPDNFQSRRPNTSFCFLDIRSPGLGDTAMYLCATSRGAGVTGDTQYFGPGTRLTVL.

J is TRBJ2-3 and V is TRBV5-4; D ambiguous. The CDR3 is 15 residues long. Germline values: CDR1 SGHNT, CDR2 YYREEE (reference sequence). Trimming removed 2 bases at V and 4 bases at J, with 14 bases between. The CDR3 nucleotides read TGTGCCAGCAGCTTTGGAGCCCGGCCCCCAGATACGCAGTATTTT. Protein: CASSFGARPPDTQYF.